The entry below describes one T cell receptor beta chain. As yet, its antigen is unknown. The entry originates in a study of naive and memory T cell subsets. Study results and limitations: This RNA-based method may be sensitive to activation-related transcript changes.

Amplification of ligated cDNA took four PCR rounds with SP2 and nested alpha and beta constant primers. Alpha and beta constant region primers primed reverse transcription for blood and skin samples. In TCRdb, the UMI-ligation and nested PCR reads were re-called with MiXCR into one record per CDR3 protein. There are fewer than 30,000 distinct CDR3 sequences in the sample; roughly 5.2% occur only once, and under 8% lies in the top ten. V shed 6 bases and J shed 8 bases, with 23 bases lying between them. The CDR3 length is 16 residues. CDR1 and CDR2 (germline): MDHEN, SYDVKM. An oligonucleotide containing a UMI was ligated to the 3' end of TCR cDNA. RNA was extracted from 2.5 ml of whole blood of healthy adults. Cells were not sorted; total RNA input targeted 1 to 1000 ng.

The chain couples TRBV28 to TRBJ2-1; perhaps D is TRBD1 or TRBD2 (5 bases each). Sequencing was performed on blood. This TCR came from an adult in good health. The CDR3 is CASSLGTARRGYEQFF. The CDR3 nucleotides read TGTGCCAGCAGCCTAGGGACGGCAAGGAGAGGTTATGAGCAGTTCTTC.